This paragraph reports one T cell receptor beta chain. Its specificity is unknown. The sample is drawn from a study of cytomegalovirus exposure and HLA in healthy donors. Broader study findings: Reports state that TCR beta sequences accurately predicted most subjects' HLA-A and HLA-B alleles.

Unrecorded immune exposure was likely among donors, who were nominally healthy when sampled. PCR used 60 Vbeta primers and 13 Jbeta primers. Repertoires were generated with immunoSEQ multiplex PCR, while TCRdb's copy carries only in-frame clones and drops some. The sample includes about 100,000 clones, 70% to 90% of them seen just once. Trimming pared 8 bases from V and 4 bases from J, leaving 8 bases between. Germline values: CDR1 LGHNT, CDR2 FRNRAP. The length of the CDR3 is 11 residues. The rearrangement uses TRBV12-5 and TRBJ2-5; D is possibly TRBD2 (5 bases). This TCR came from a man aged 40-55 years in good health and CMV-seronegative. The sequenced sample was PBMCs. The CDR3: CASLRGETQYF. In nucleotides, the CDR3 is TGTGCTAGTCTACGGGGAGAGACCCAGTACTTC.